One sample yielded the 25 T cell receptor beta chains listed below, sequenced in a study of T-cell reconstitution after alpha-beta-depleted transplantation in children. The TCRbeta library incorporated unique molecular identifiers. TCRdb re-called the PCR reads through MiXCR, storing one row per CDR3 protein. The data contain approximately 490,000 distinct CDR3 sequences, around 12% of them seen just once; the ten biggest clones take up more than 5.5%. The sequencing used PBMCs from the stem cell graft donor, collected from the stem cell graft. These receptors were collected from a human donor who donated a stem cell graft to a child with combined immunodeficiency.

This clonotype was observed many times. J is TRBJ2-1 and V is TRBV7-6; D may be TRBD2 (6 bases). This CDR3 is built from 12 residues. Trimming stripped 5 bases from V and 8 bases from J, with 10 bases between. In germline, CDR1 is SGHVS, CDR2 FNYEAQ. In nucleotides, the CDR3 is TGTGCCAGCAGCCCCACTAGCCATGAGCAGTTCTTC. The encoded protein is CASSPTSHEQFF.

This clonotype turned up a few times. The gene calls are TRBV12-3 or TRBV12-4 and TRBJ2-3; no definite D call. This CDR3 comprises 12 residues. Trimming cost V 6 bases and J 4 bases, with 8 bases left between them. In nucleotides, the CDR3 is TGTGCCAGCAGCCCCTTGGCAGATACGCAGTATTTT. Protein: CASSPLADTQYF.

This clonotype has just a few counts. The rearrangement links TRBV29-1 to TRBJ2-3, with 12 bases that match TRBD2. The CDR3 spans 18 residues. Germline V gene data show CDR1 as SQVTM and CDR2 as ANQGSEA. The junction had 16 bases not matched to a gene; V was cut back by 7 bases and J by 2 bases. CDR3 amino acids: CSGQLAGGPIGVTDTQYF. The DNA of the CDR3 is TGCAGCGGCCAACTAGCGGGAGGTCCCATAGGGGTCACAGATACGCAGTATTTT.

This clonotype showed up just a few times. The rearrangement joins TRBV6-2 or TRBV6-3 to TRBJ1-2; D is unclear. CDR3 length: 13 amino acids. V lost 5 bases and J 2 bases, leaving 9 bases between the germline ends. The V gene's germline CDR1 is MNHEY and CDR2 SVGEGT. CDR3 region: CASSAGSNYGYTF. The CDR3 DNA sequence: TGTGCCAGCAGTGCGGGATCCAACTATGGCTACACCTTC.

This chain links TRBV20-1 with TRBJ2-7; possible D gene TRBD1, 7 bases. The V and J ends lost 6 bases and 3 bases respectively, with 18 bases between them. The V gene's germline CDR1 is DFQATT and CDR2 SNEGSKA (reference sequence). The CDR3 length is 14 residues. The CDR3 nucleotides read TGCAGTGCCACCGGGACAGCGGGCTTCTACGAGCAGTACTTC. It translates to CSATGTAGFYEQYF.

This clonotype was picked up a small number of times. The V and J genes are TRBV6-2 or TRBV6-3 and TRBJ2-2, with D tentatively TRBD1 or TRBD2 (5 bases each). CDR3 size: 15 residues. Trimming stripped 5 bases from V and 6 bases from J, with 16 bases between. In germline, CDR1 is MNHEY, CDR2 SVGEGT. This CDR3 reads CASSVPGRLAGELFF. The CDR3 coding sequence is TGTGCCAGCAGTGTACCGGGACGGCTTGCCGGGGAGCTGTTTTTT.

At least ten counts were recorded for this clonotype. J is TRBJ2-5 and V is TRBV20-1; 12 bases align to TRBD2. This CDR3 spans 14 amino acids. Germline V gene data show CDR1 as DFQATT and CDR2 as SNEGSKA (reference sequence). After removal of 5 bases from V and 4 bases from J, the junction contained 5 bases not matched to a gene. The CDR3 DNA is TGCAGTGCTCCTAGCGGGGGGGCTACAGAGACCCAGTACTTC. Protein sequence: CSAPSGGATETQYF.

Comment on this clonotype: Lacking the conserved final phenylalanine or tryptophan, this CDR3 likely reflects a read error. The chain combines TRBV6-6 with TRBJ1-6, with 7 positions matching TRBD1. Germline-derived CDR1 and CDR2 are MNHNY and SVGAGI (reference sequence). Unmatched junction bases numbered 10, after V lost 10 bases and J lost 10 bases. This CDR3 contains 13 residues. The CDR3: CATSTGLRSPLHC. As DNA, the CDR3 is TGTGCCACCTCGACAGGGCTGAGGTCACCCCTCCACTGT.

This clonotype was recorded only once. The genes are TRBV6-2 or TRBV6-3 and TRBJ2-7; maybe TRBD2 (5 bases). The ends were cut back, 3 bases at V and 1 base at J, with 10 bases in the middle. The germline gives CDR1 MNHEY, CDR2 SVGEGT. This CDR3 contains 14 residues. The CDR3, as DNA: TGTGCCAGCAGTTATTACGGACTTTCCTACGAGCAGTACTTC. This translates into CASSYYGLSYEQYF.

The rearrangement joins TRBV3-1 to TRBJ2-6, with D perhaps matching TRBD2 (6 bases). V lost 0 bases, J lost 0 bases, and 9 bases lay in between. The CDR3 totals 17 residues. Germline CDR1 and CDR2: LGHDT and YNNKEL (reference sequence). The CDR3 protein is CASSQEVGGSGANVLTF. The CDR3 DNA sequence: TGTGCCAGCAGCCAAGAGGTGGGGGGCTCTGGGGCCAACGTCCTGACTTTC.

In its sample, this clonotype was seen once. This chain connects TRBV20-1 to TRBJ2-2, with TRBD2 matching over 11 bases. The CDR3 has 14 residues. The junction had 4 bases not matched to a gene; V was cut back by 7 bases and J by 3 bases. Germline values: CDR1 DFQATT, CDR2 SNEGSKA (reference sequence). The DNA for the CDR3 is TGCAGTGTTGAACTAGCGGGGGACACCGGGGAGCTGTTTTTT. It translates to CSVELAGDTGELFF.

This chain uses TRBV12-3 or TRBV12-4 with TRBJ1-6; TRBD1 aligns across 7 bases. Germline trimming cut 3 bases from V and 7 bases from J; bases unmatched to any gene: 6. The CDR3 runs to 15 residues. CDR3 sequence (DNA): TGTGCCAGCAGTTTCCGGACAGGCCCAAATTCACCCCTCCACTTT. Protein sequence: CASSFRTGPNSPLHF.

This clonotype was observed a handful of times. The chain uses TRBV4-3 and TRBJ2-3; 7 bases fit TRBD2. CDR1 LGHNA and CDR2 YSLEER come from the germline V gene. The CDR3 is 15 amino acids. V trimming: 4 bases; J trimming: 4 bases; junction bases outside the gene matches: 8. The CDR3 DNA reads as TGCGCCAGCAGCCCCAGGGCCCGGGGGGCAGATACGCAGTATTTT. Translation: CASSPRARGADTQYF.

The V call is TRBV5-6, the J call TRBJ2-3; weak D call: TRBD2 (5 bases). The germline V gene encodes CDR1 SGHDT and CDR2 YYEEEE. The V end lost 3 bases, the J end lost 3 bases, and 11 bases lay between the germline ends. This CDR3 region has 14 residues. The DNA of the CDR3 is TGTGCCAGCAGCTCGGCCCGGGGTACAGATACGCAGTATTTT. Amino acids: CASSSARGTDTQYF.

This clonotype came up many times. The rearrangement links TRBV10-3 to TRBJ2-1; perhaps D is TRBD1 or TRBD2 (5 bases each). This CDR3 is built from 16 residues. The ends were cut back, 6 bases at V and 8 bases at J, with 23 bases in the middle. Looked up from germline, CDR1 is ENHRY and CDR2 is SYGVKD. The CDR3 region is CAISGIARGAMDEQFF. DNA of the CDR3: TGTGCCATCAGCGGGATAGCGCGAGGGGCCATGGATGAGCAGTTCTTC.

This clonotype was recorded many times. J is TRBJ2-4 and V is TRBV12-3 or TRBV12-4, with D possibly TRBD2 on 6 matching bases. Trimming shortened V by 6 bases and J by 9 bases, and 9 bases separated the two germline ends. The CDR3 totals 11 residues. The CDR3 DNA follows: TGTGCCAGCAGCTCGACTAGCATTCAGTACTTC. Amino acid sequence: CASSSTSIQYF.

The chain joins TRBV6-2 or TRBV6-3 to TRBJ1-2; no definite D call. The germline gives CDR1 MNHEY, CDR2 SVGEGT. The CDR3 sequence is 14 residues long. V was pared by 0 bases and J by 4 bases, with 9 bases between. CDR3 sequence reads: CASSYSGSSYGYTF. The CDR3 nucleotides are TGTGCCAGCAGTTACTCGGGCAGTAGCTATGGCTACACCTTC.

V gene TRBV11-2 combines with J gene TRBJ2-5, with D hard to call. Trimming shortened V by 5 bases and J by 5 bases, and 12 bases separated the two germline ends. CDR3 length: 13 amino acids. The germline V gene has CDR1 SGHAT and CDR2 FQNNGV. The CDR3 reads CASSLPGWETQYF. For the CDR3, the DNA is TGTGCCAGCAGCCTCCCGGGTTGGGAGACCCAGTACTTC.

The table lists this clonotype with many counts. In DNA, the CDR3 is TGCAGTGCTAGTGACTGGACTAGCCTTCAGTTCTTC. Translating gives CSASDWTSLQFF. J is TRBJ2-1 and V is TRBV20-1, with 8 nucleotides matching TRBD2. Germline V gene data show CDR1 as DFQATT and CDR2 as SNEGSKA (reference sequence). V was pared by 3 bases and J by 13 bases, with 8 bases of the junction left unmatched. The CDR3 has 12 residues.

This clonotype was detected only a few times. The chain couples TRBV29-1 to TRBJ2-7; no definite D call. CDR3 length: 14 amino acids. Germline CDR1 and CDR2: SQVTM and ANQGSEA. V lost 0 bases and J lost 0, with 9 bases in between. The CDR3 nucleotides are TGCAGCGTTGAAGAGGCCAGCCGCTCCTACGAGCAGTACTTC. Translating gives CSVEEASRSYEQYF.

This clonotype has at least ten counts. V gene TRBV12-3 or TRBV12-4 combines with J gene TRBJ2-7; 9 bases agree with TRBD2. There are 14 residues in the CDR3. The V gene end was trimmed by 3 bases and the J gene end by 6 bases; junction bases not matched to a gene: 6. The CDR3 sequence is CASSLGSGRAEQYF. The DNA of the CDR3 is TGTGCCAGCAGTTTGGGTAGCGGGAGAGCCGAGCAGTACTTC.

A few counts support this clonotype. The chain carries TRBV25-1 and TRBJ2-5, with no clear D. CDR3 length: 13 residues. Per the germline V gene, CDR1 is MGHDK and CDR2 is SYGVNS. V was shortened by 2 bases and J by 0 bases, with 4 bases between the two germline ends. CDR3 in amino acids: CASSETYQETQYF. CDR3 nucleotide sequence: TGTGCCAGCAGTGAAACGTACCAAGAGACCCAGTACTTC. Variable domain in full (rest from reference TRBV25-1 and TRBJ2-5): EADIYQTPRYLVIGTGKKITLECSQTMGHDKMYWYQQDPGMELHLIHYSYGVNSTEKGDLSSESTVSRIRTEHFPLTLESARPSHTSQYLCASSETYQETQYFGPGTRLLVL.

The chain uses TRBV3-1 and TRBJ1-2; 7 bases agree with TRBD1. The CDR3 is 15 amino acids. J gave up 0 bases and V 4 bases, and 5 bases lay outside the gene matches. CDR1 is LGHDT, CDR2 YNNKEL, per germline (reference sequence). DNA of the CDR3: TGTGCCAGCAGCCCAAAGACAGGGTCTAACTATGGCTACACCTTC. Translated: CASSPKTGSNYGYTF.

The table lists this clonotype with a few counts. The V gene is TRBV12-3 or TRBV12-4, the J gene TRBJ2-2, with D hard to call. Trimming took off 3 bases at V and 6 bases at J, with 14 bases between the two ends. This CDR3 region has 15 residues. In DNA, the CDR3 is TGTGCCAGCAGTTTCCTTGGGTGGGCGGCCGGGGAGCTGTTTTTT. This encodes CASSFLGWAAGELFF.

This clonotype appeared a few times. J is TRBJ2-7 and V is TRBV6-1, with 12 bases lining up with TRBD2. The CDR3 has 16 amino acids. The V gene's germline CDR1 is MNHNS and CDR2 SASEGT. V shed 2 bases, J shed 2 bases, and the junction held 4 bases outside the gene matches. CDR3 in DNA: TGTGCCAGCAGTGAACAGGGACTAGCGGGCACCTACGAGCAGTACTTC. This sequence encodes CASSEQGLAGTYEQYF.